The entry below describes one T cell receptor beta chain. As yet, its antigen is unknown. The sample originates from a study of cytomegalovirus exposure and HLA in healthy donors. Study-level information: HLA-typed donors were the source of approximately 88 million unique TCRs, which an early data release held.

Germline lookup yields CDR1 ENHRY and CDR2 SYGVKD. Trimming took 6 bases from V and 4 from J, leaving 14 bases between them. This CDR3 has 14 residues. Study-level points and caveats: Diagnosis of cytomegalovirus status made by the classifier reportedly showed high specificity and sensitivity. Available immune exposure information was restricted to CMV serostatus only. Altogether, 164 TCR beta chains were recorded as cytomegalovirus-associated.

The PCR ran on 60 Vbeta and 13 Jbeta primers. TCRdb's copy holds only in-frame clones and misses some; the assay was immunoSEQ multiplex PCR. The repertoire holds some 120,000 clones, with about 83% as singletons. The chain joins TRBV10-3 to TRBJ2-3; possibly TRBD1 for D (5 bases). The source material was PBMCs. The clonotype originates from a man aged 25-45 years in good health and CMV-seronegative. CDR3 protein: CAIRDTARPDTQYF. For the CDR3, the DNA is TGTGCCATCAGGGACACCGCCCGCCCAGATACGCAGTATTTT.